The TCR beta chain under discussion was sequenced for a study of cytomegalovirus exposure and HLA in healthy donors (dated by TCRdb to the late 2010s). Describing the broader study: An earlier analysis of several hundred of the donors reported about 250 Gb of sequence data and some 100 million unique TCR beta sequences from 150 million to 200 million T cells. About 300 gigabases of sequencing data and around 80 million unique TCR sequences made up an early release that covered around 640 HLA-typed donors. Of the approximately 400 genotyped donors, 75% to 85% were placed in the genetic ancestry cluster associated with self-reported Caucasian donors. The study aimed to test whether cataloging public T cell receptors could reveal signatures of past pathogen exposure. The T cell repertoires of under 750 subjects were profiled by immunosequencing and related to cytomegalovirus serostatus. Besides the first cohort of approximately 670 subjects, a separate validation cohort made up of some 110 different subjects was used. To predict cytomegalovirus infection status, the study combined high-throughput TCR immunosequencing, statistical association of individual TCRs with disease status, and machine learning. A later analysis re-analyzed previously published TCR beta repertoires from 500 to 700 donors and added high-resolution HLA genotyping to study TCR occurrence patterns. Rather than drawing on any new phenotypic data, the later analysis identified candidate immune exposures from TCR beta sequences and the way those sequences occurred across donors. An earlier analysis of some 500 of the donors used high-throughput TCR beta sequencing to judge whether each TCR beta V gene segment behaved as functional or pseudogenic. Donor age, sex, ethnicity and CMV serostatus were compiled together with the repertoire data. Genome-wide SNP genotypes for about 65% of the roughly 670 donors were used in a later genetic analysis, which treated that subset as a discovery cohort. Every discovery cohort repertoire had been produced on one sequencing platform. Both class I and class II loci were covered by HLA typing, at four-digit resolution. The number of typed donors differed by locus: about 629-630 for A, B, C, DRB1 and DQB1; 500 to 550 for DQA1; 606 for DPA1; and about 450 for DPB1. Several DR-DQ haplotypes were handled as single units for association and clustering because linkage in the cohort was strong. Among 300 to 500 genotyped donors of the cohort, an average of about 220,000 unique TCR beta nucleotide sequences was sequenced per donor, of which 15% to 20% were non-productive.

A note on this clone: This clone's antigen is unknown. No much larger clone is present one base from it, and per-base qualities are unavailable.

Overall results and qualifications from the work: Because HLA typing was unavailable for some donors at each locus, only the typed subset was used in association tests. In a later analysis, HLA-associated TCR beta chains were found to be more clonally expanded and to have lower generation probabilities than equally common non-associated chains. Some IMGT-functional V segments, including TRBV6-2 and TRBV6-3, could not be told apart with the 87-base-pair reads, so those segments were excluded. A further reported finding was that TCR beta sequences accurately predicted the HLA-A and HLA-B alleles for most subjects in the first cohort. In vitro tests confirmed that a few of the cytomegalovirus-associated TCR beta chains recognize cytomegalovirus antigens. A later analysis associated around 16,000 TCR beta sequences with specific HLA alleles at a false discovery rate of 0.05. CMV serostatus was the only immune exposure information available for the cohort. Because counts were too low, under 20 rarely observed V segments, including chromosome 9 orphons, were left out of the earlier analysis of 587 of the donors. The study gave a list of 150 to 200 TCR beta chains associated with cytomegalovirus. Presence/absence analyses assumed roughly uniform sequencing depth across donors, an assumption that may not hold. The authors suggested that the approach could potentially be extended to other disease states and immunological phenotypes. The cohort was sequenced for TCR beta chains only, and without alpha or paired-chain data the features that could be detected were limited. In a later genetic analysis, fewer N-insertions in productive TCRs were reported among donors in an Asian-associated ancestry cluster than the approximately 710-donor mean. In a later analysis, most CMV-associated TCR beta chains were found to appear HLA-restricted, with HLA associations seemingly driven largely by CMV exposure. A later genetic analysis associated a missense DCLRE1C variant with V-gene and J-gene trimming of TCR beta chains, and an independent cohort replicated the association. Most TCR sequences were seen in very few donors, while some public TCRs were found in many individuals. A later analysis reported that several top co-occurrence clusters appeared linked to parvovirus B19, influenza, CMV and Epstein-Barr virus. The classifier was reported to diagnose cytomegalovirus status with high specificity and sensitivity in both the original and validation cohorts. An earlier analysis of roughly 570 of the donors showed that most TCR beta V segments appeared in productive rearrangements either about 87% or about 30% of the time, which broadly matched IMGT annotations. According to a later analysis, TCR association rates differed among HLA loci, with DRB1 alleles showing the most associated TCRs and HLA-C alleles showing the fewest. Linkage disequilibrium might explain the correlated functional status among segregating V segments, but an unknown experimental factor could not be excluded. When HLA alleles, especially DR and DQ, strongly co-occurred, TCR associations were difficult to assign to individual alleles. A cluster of highly shared sequence variants was judged likely to be a technical artifact of the sequencing pipeline.

In the germline V gene, CDR1 corresponds to SGHTA and CDR2 to FQGTGA. Its CDR3 holds 14 amino acids, cysteine through phenylalanine. Of all the DNA, just the CDR3 is kept, 42 bases in frame from base 1. V is pruned by 5 bases and J by 6 bases, leaving 8 bases of the junction without a gene match. The receptor library was made with the immunoSEQ multiplex PCR assay. A mixture of 60 forward primers for TCR Vbeta segments and 13 reverse primers for TCR Jbeta segments was used in the multiplex PCR. Amplification of the CDR3 region of rearranged TCR beta genes was performed with a multiplex PCR assay on genomic DNA. On the Illumina HiSeq System, the amplified TCR beta libraries were sequenced as 87-base-pair reads. As for the authors' bioinformatics: In a later analysis, roughly 80 million unique TCR beta chains were counted across the 650 to 750 repertoires, and approximately 11 million of these chains were shared by at least two donors. To remove PCR and sequencing errors, raw reads were error-corrected and collapsed into unique sequences using a nearest-neighbor algorithm that merged closely related sequences. To assign V, D and J gene segments, CDR3 sequences were aligned to IMGT reference sequences. For a sequence to be retained, at least a six-nucleotide match to both a V gene segment and a J gene segment was required. Rearrangements were called productive when the CDR3 lacked stop codons and stayed in frame with V and J; all others were non-productive. Following IMGT convention, CDR3 was defined as the stretch from the second conserved V-encoded cysteine up to the conserved J-encoded phenylalanine. In an earlier analysis of 500 to 650 of the donors, sequences lacking an unambiguous match to a single V gene segment were excluded. An earlier analysis of just under 600 of the donors called V segments functional above 56.7% productive rearrangements and segregating when the between-donor standard deviation exceeded 5%. To diagnose cytomegalovirus status from the catalog of TCR beta chain sequences, a statistical classification framework was built. In a later analysis, TCR nucleotide sequences were compared against IMGT/GENE-DB human TR gene sequences so that V and J genes could be assigned. The TCRdist pipeline was used in a later analysis to assign CDR3 sequences and most-parsimonious VDJ recombination scenarios. In a later analysis, each TCR beta chain was defined by its CDR3 amino acid sequence together with its V-gene family, and reads without a unique V-gene family were excluded. To address suspected cross-contamination and a sequencing artifact, a later analysis removed over 500 highly shared, low-generation-probability nucleotide sequences. In a later analysis, a clonal expansion index was calculated for each public chain from normalized within-repertoire ranks of inferred template counts. A later analysis computed generation probabilities with a VDJ recombination model fitted to out-of-frame rearrangements, and checked the results against IGoR. Hypergeometric tests were used in a later analysis to score TCR-TCR, TCR-HLA and TCR-CMV co-occurrence, with a repertoire-size bias correction applied to the TCR pairs. False discovery rates were estimated in a later analysis by permuting HLA or CMV assignments 20 times. A later analysis grouped co-occurring TCRs with DBSCAN, adding TCRdist sequence similarity when clustering within HLA-allele-positive subsets. Repertoires with fewer than 30,000 or more than 120,000 public chains were left out of co-occurrence clustering, as were a handful of repertoires with anomalous nucleotide sharing. TCRdb retrieved this table from immuneACCESS and kept in-frame rearrangements only. Not all clones are present; in checked studies, unresolved V genes account for under half, and no reason is known for the remainder. Clonal size and the V and J genes are those of that table, whereas D and trimming came from the DNA. The sample table contains around 180,000 clones; only one count was recorded for 79% of them. Roughly 1.6% of the sample comes from the top ten.

The cohort consisted of 650 to 700 healthy bone marrow donors. At the time of sampling, all cohort members were nominally healthy, though unrecorded immune exposures were likely present. The donor was CMV seronegative and belonged to the group of more than 300 seronegative cohort members. Every donor gave a peripheral blood sample, and the peripheral blood mononuclear cells from that sample were used for TCR beta sequencing. Genomic DNA was extracted from the blood cell samples with the Qiagen DNeasy Blood Extraction Kit. The source is a woman aged 45 to 65 in good health and CMV-seronegative. Material: PBMCs. The chain joins TRBV7-3 to TRBJ1-2, and TRBD1 matches 8 of the central bases. The bases are TGTGCCAGCAGCATACCGACAGGGGCTCATGGCTACACCTTC. It encodes CASSIPTGAHGYTF.